Below, 17 T cell receptor beta chains from the same sample are listed, as sequenced in a study of PD-1 blockade in classical Hodgkin lymphoma. In every patient, relapse followed autologous stem cell transplantation, while exposure to brentuximab vedotin differed. Clones were sequenced by immunoSEQ multiplex PCR, and TCRdb holds only the in-frame ones, with some missing. Here the sample spans under 80,000 clones, about 64% being singletons. Sample: peripheral blood mononuclear cells (PBMCs), taken before the second cycle of nivolumab. These receptors were taken from a human donor with classical Hodgkin lymphoma.

The V gene is TRBV6-6, the J gene TRBJ2-5; 7 bases map to TRBD1. V gave up 5 bases and J gave up 4 bases; unmatched junction bases: 10. CDR3 length: 15 amino acids. Germline V lookup: CDR1 MNHNY, CDR2 SVGAGI (reference sequence). The CDR3, as DNA: TGTGCCAGCAGTACGCCGGGACAGATTACAGAGACCCAGTACTTC. This sequence encodes CASSTPGQITETQYF.

The chain has TRBV14 and TRBJ1-2; 7 positions match TRBD1. The junction had 7 bases not matched to a gene; V was cut back by 2 bases and J by 1 base. This CDR3 region has 16 residues. Germline CDR1 SGHDN, CDR2 FVKESK. DNA of the CDR3: TGTGCCAGCAGCCAATGGCCAGGGACAGATAACTATGGCTACACCTTC. Protein sequence: CASSQWPGTDNYGYTF.

This clone was detected only a few times. The chain uses TRBV6-1 and TRBJ1-3, with D unclear. CDR3 size: 14 residues. Germline V lookup: CDR1 MNHNS, CDR2 SASEGT. V was shortened by 7 bases and J by 0 bases, with 10 bases between the two germline ends. This CDR3 is CASKWTTSGNTIYF. DNA for the CDR3: TGTGCCAGCAAATGGACCACCTCTGGAAACACCATATATTTT.

The gene calls are TRBV2 and TRBJ2-7, with 9 bases that match TRBD2. Germline V CDR1 and CDR2: SNHLY, FYNNEI. The CDR3 is 14 residues long. J gave up 5 bases and V 5 bases, and 7 bases lay outside the gene matches. The DNA of the CDR3 is TGTGCCAGCAGTTTAGGCGGGAGGGGAAACGAGCAGTACTTC. As protein: CASSLGGRGNEQYF.

This clone was seen a handful of times. The chain combines TRBV9 with TRBJ1-2, with D possibly TRBD1 on 5 matching bases. The length of the CDR3 is 14 residues. Germline loops: CDR1 SGDLS, CDR2 YYNGEE. The V gene lost 3 bases and the J gene lost 3 bases, with 12 bases spanning the gap. The CDR3 bases are TGTGCCAGCAGCGCCTTGGGGGTTGACTATGGCTACACCTTC. It specifies CASSALGVDYGYTF. Combining the CDR3 with reference TRBV9 and TRBJ1-2 gives the whole variable domain DSGVTQTPKHLITATGQRVTLRCSPRSGDLSVYWYQQSLDQGLQFLIQYYNGEERAKGNILERFSAQQFPDLHSELNLSSLELGDSALYFCASSALGVDYGYTFGSGTRLTVV.

The chain links TRBV12-5 to TRBJ2-2, with 12 bases identical to TRBD2. This CDR3 comprises 18 residues. Trimming cost V 4 bases and J 4 bases; bases outside gene matches: 10. In germline, CDR1 is LGHNT, CDR2 FRNRAP. The DNA for the CDR3 is TGTGCTAGTGGTTCCCACCTAGCGGGAGGGCCCATCACCGGGGAGCTGTTTTTT. Amino acid sequence: CASGSHLAGGPITGELFF.

This clone turned up a few times. The rearrangement joins TRBV6-1 to TRBJ1-2; no definite D call. The CDR3 is made up of 14 amino acids. Germline loops: CDR1 MNHNS, CDR2 SASEGT. Trimming took 7 bases from V and 2 from J, leaving 14 bases between them. The CDR3 region is CASILSTTNYGYTF. The DNA of the CDR3 is TGTGCCAGCATCCTTAGTACCACCAACTATGGCTACACCTTC.

Comment on this clone: The same CDR3 also results from other DNA sequences found in this sample. V gene TRBV6-5 combines with J gene TRBJ1-6; a possible D gene is TRBD1 (6 bases). This CDR3 region has 15 residues. Germline V gene data show CDR1 as MNHEY and CDR2 as SVGAGI. V was trimmed by 4 bases and J by 10 bases, leaving 17 bases between them. CDR3 DNA: TGTGCCAGCAGTTTGGGTCAGGGGTATCGATCACCCCTCCACTTT. This sequence encodes CASSLGQGYRSPLHF.

The V call is TRBV5-1, the J call TRBJ1-5; 8 positions agree with TRBD1. Germline loops: CDR1 SGHRS, CDR2 YFSETQ. Trimming cost V 4 bases and J 2 bases; bases outside gene matches: 2. The CDR3 is 14 amino acids. This chain's CDR3 is CASSRTGRNQPQHF. CDR3 DNA: TGCGCCAGCAGCAGGACAGGGCGCAATCAGCCCCAGCATTTT.

This clone has a single count. Other nucleotide sequences in the sample specify the same CDR3. This chain uses TRBV5-1 with TRBJ1-3, with a weak D call TRBD1 (5 bases). Trimming pared 1 base from V and 4 bases from J, leaving 9 bases between. In germline, CDR1 is SGHRS, CDR2 YFSETQ. The CDR3 spans 14 residues. CDR3 sequence: CASSLWGDGNTIYF. The CDR3, as DNA: TGCGCCAGCAGCTTGTGGGGGGACGGAAACACCATATATTTT.

This sequence joins TRBV9 and TRBJ2-2, with a weak D call TRBD2 (5 bases). The germline CDR1 and CDR2 sequences are SGDLS and YYNGEE. The CDR3 spans 15 residues. Trimming took off 0 bases at V and 4 bases at J, with 10 bases between the two ends. The CDR3 loop is CASSVGSSRTGELFF. The DNA for the CDR3 is TGTGCCAGCAGCGTAGGTTCTAGCCGCACCGGGGAGCTGTTTTTT.

This clone was observed once. This chain connects TRBV5-1 to TRBJ2-3; possibly TRBD2 for D (5 bases). CDR1 and CDR2 from the germline V gene are SGHRS and YFSETQ. The V end lost 3 bases, the J end lost 4 bases, and 12 bases lay between the germline ends. CDR3 length: 14 amino acids. The CDR3 sequence: CASSSRAVADTQYF. The CDR3, as DNA: TGCGCCAGCAGCTCGAGGGCAGTCGCAGATACGCAGTATTTT.

The V gene is TRBV28, the J gene TRBJ2-5; 10 bases agree with TRBD1. Germline trimming cut 5 bases from V and 6 bases from J; bases unmatched to any gene: 9. The CDR3 covers 15 residues. Germline CDR1 reads MDHEN; CDR2 reads SYDVKM. The CDR3 spells CASSPPGQGLQTQYF. The CDR3, as DNA: TGTGCCAGCAGTCCTCCGGGACAGGGGCTCCAGACCCAGTACTTC. Drawing the rest from reference TRBV28 and TRBJ2-5, the complete variable domain is DVKVTQSSRYLVKRTGEKVFLECVQDMDHENMFWYRQDPGLGLRLIYFSYDVKMKEKGDIPEGYSVSREKKERFSLILESASTNQTSMYLCASSPPGQGLQTQYFGPGTRLLVL.

This clone showed up just a few times. This CDR3 reads CASSLGAGAYEQYF. The CDR3 nucleotides read TGTGCCAGCAGCTTGGGGGCGGGAGCCTACGAGCAGTACTTC. The V gene is TRBV5-4, the J gene TRBJ2-7, with 7 bases identical to TRBD2. The junction had 2 bases not matched to a gene; V was cut back by 0 bases and J by 2 bases. CDR1 is SGHNT, CDR2 YYREEE, per germline (reference sequence). There are 14 residues in the CDR3.

The chain joins TRBV5-1 to TRBJ2-1; no reliable D call. The germline V gene encodes CDR1 SGHRS and CDR2 YFSETQ. The CDR3 has 12 amino acids. Trimming took off 4 bases at V and 8 bases at J, with 10 bases between the two ends. CDR3 in amino acids: CASSPTADEQFF. The CDR3 bases are TGCGCCAGCAGCCCCACGGCCGATGAGCAGTTCTTC.

The chain is built from TRBV7-3 and TRBJ2-1; D is ambiguous. V shed 2 bases and J shed 5 bases, with 7 bases lying between them. Germline lookup yields CDR1 SGHTA and CDR2 FQGTGA. The CDR3 spans 13 residues. This chain's CDR3 is CASSLATDNEQFF. The CDR3 DNA sequence: TGTGCCAGCAGCTTAGCCACAGACAATGAGCAGTTCTTC.

CDR3 bases: TGTGCCAGCACCCAAGGGGGTGGCGGGGGGGCATATGAGCAGTTCTTC. Its translation is CASTQGGGGGAYEQFF. J is TRBJ2-1 and V is TRBV28; the match to TRBD2 covers 9 bases. This CDR3 has 16 amino acids. CDR1 and CDR2 from the germline V gene are MDHEN and SYDVKM. V lost 7 bases and J lost 8; bases outside the gene matches: 15.